The 5 T cell receptor beta chains given below trace back to one sample, sequenced in a study of HIV-infected patients and healthy controls. Roughly three months, about 14 weeks, into antiretroviral therapy, follow-up blood was collected. The repertoire came from unfractionated whole blood and reflected all unsorted peripheral T cells. 500 ng RNA was reverse transcribed with alpha and beta constant-region primers. Separate chain-specific third strand synthesis with multiplexing indices produced the alpha and beta libraries. Each CDR3 protein is one row after TCRdb ran MiXCR on the 5' RACE reads. Of thousands of distinct CDR3 sequences in the sample, more than 7.5% were seen once. Here the sequenced sample was blood, taken during antiretroviral therapy. These receptors all stem from an adult with HIV infection.

This clonotype was counted only a few times. The genes are TRBV27 and TRBJ1-6; D ambiguous. This CDR3 contains 16 residues. Germline assignment: CDR1 MNHEY and CDR2 SMNVEV (reference sequence). Trimming stripped 5 bases from V and 4 bases from J, with 15 bases between. CDR3 nucleotide sequence: TGTGCCAGCAGTCTCTCCACTACAAGTTATAATTCACCCCTCCACTTT. Translation: CASSLSTTSYNSPLHF.

This clonotype was found many times. V is TRBV4-1 and J is TRBJ1-2; D call uncertain. Trimming removed 0 bases from V and 0 bases from J, with 11 bases in between. The CDR3 extends over 16 amino acids. Germline-derived CDR1 and CDR2 are MGHRA and YSYEKL. The CDR3 loop is CASSQEDGVPNYGYTF. In nucleotides, the CDR3 is TGCGCCAGCAGCCAAGAGGATGGGGTCCCTAACTATGGCTACACCTTC.

This clonotype is medium-sized (0.01 to 0.1%). The V and J genes are TRBV4-3 and TRBJ1-1; 8 nucleotides match TRBD1. Germline-derived CDR1 and CDR2 are LGHNA and YSLEER. This CDR3 is 16 amino acids long. The trim removed 5 bases at V and 1 base at J, leaving 9 bases unmatched. CDR3 in amino acids: CASSYRPGTGNTEAFF. The CDR3 DNA follows: TGCGCCAGCAGCTACAGGCCGGGGACAGGGAACACTGAAGCTTTCTTT.

The genes are TRBV5-5 and TRBJ1-5; a possible D gene is TRBD1 (5 bases). Germline loops: CDR1 SGHKS, CDR2 YYEKEE (reference sequence). The CDR3 contains 15 residues. Deletions cut 1 base from V and 3 bases from J, with 11 bases between. CDR3: CASSLTRGFNQPQHF. CDR3 coding DNA: TGTGCCAGCAGCTTGACTAGGGGTTTCAATCAGCCCCAGCATTTT.

This clonotype was counted only a few times. This chain links TRBV29-1 with TRBJ2-5, with D uncertain. The V and J ends lost 7 bases and 2 bases respectively, with 14 bases between them. This CDR3 has 13 residues. The germline V gene encodes CDR1 SQVTM and CDR2 ANQGSEA. CDR3 protein: CSGTDGLQETQYF. DNA for the CDR3: TGCAGCGGCACGGATGGGTTGCAAGAGACCCAGTACTTC.